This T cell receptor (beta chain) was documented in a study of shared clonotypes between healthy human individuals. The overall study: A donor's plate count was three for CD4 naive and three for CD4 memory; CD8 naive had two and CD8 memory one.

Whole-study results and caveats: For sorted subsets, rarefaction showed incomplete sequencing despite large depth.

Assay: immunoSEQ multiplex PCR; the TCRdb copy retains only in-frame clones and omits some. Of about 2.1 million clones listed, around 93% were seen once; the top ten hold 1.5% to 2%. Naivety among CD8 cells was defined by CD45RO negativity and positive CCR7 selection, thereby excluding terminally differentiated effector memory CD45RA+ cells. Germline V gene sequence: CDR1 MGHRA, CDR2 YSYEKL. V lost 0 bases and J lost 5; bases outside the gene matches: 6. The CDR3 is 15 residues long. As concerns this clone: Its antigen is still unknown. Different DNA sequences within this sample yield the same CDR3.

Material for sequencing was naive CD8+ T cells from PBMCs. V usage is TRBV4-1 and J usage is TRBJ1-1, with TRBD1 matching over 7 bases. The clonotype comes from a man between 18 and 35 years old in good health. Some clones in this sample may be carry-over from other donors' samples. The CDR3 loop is CASSQDRGRGTEAFF. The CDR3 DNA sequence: TGCGCCAGCAGCCAAGATCGTGGCAGGGGGACTGAAGCTTTCTTT.